The 26 T cell receptor beta chains in this list originate from one sample, sequenced in a study of beta chain features in type 1 diabetes. Findings of the study overall: Moderately but significantly shorter TCRB CDR3s were found in Type 1 diabetes patients in all four CD4+ subsets.

For these TCRs, the target antigens are not known. The authors reverse transcribed all of the isolated RNA, so sequencing captured expressed TCRB transcripts. The protocol was immunoSEQ multiplex PCR, while the TCRdb copy is restricted to in-frame clones and leaves out a portion. The sample lists 250,000 to 300,000 clones, about 24% occurring once. The sample consisted of naive CD4+ T cells from blood. These receptors all stem from a woman between 25 and 40 years old with type 1 diabetes.

The gene calls are TRBV19 and TRBJ2-1, with 7 bases that match TRBD1. This CDR3 spans 16 amino acids. V lost 3 bases to trimming and J lost 5 bases; unmatched junction nucleotides: 10. CDR1 and CDR2 (germline): LNHDA, SQIVND (reference sequence). CDR3 DNA sequence: TGTGCCAGTAGTATGATAGGCAGGGGGACACACAATGAGCAGTTCTTC. Translated, it gives CASSMIGRGTHNEQFF.

The rearrangement links TRBV28 to TRBJ2-5, with a tentative D call TRBD2 (7 bases). Looked up from germline, CDR1 is MDHEN and CDR2 is SYDVKM. This CDR3 region has 14 residues. Trimming removed 8 bases at V and 1 base at J, with 14 bases between. The CDR3 DNA reads as TGTGCCAGCGCTAGCGGACAGACCCAAGAGACCCAGTACTTC. This translates into CASASGQTQETQYF.

This clone was found a few times. This CDR3 reads CSVGSRSYEQYF. The CDR3 DNA reads TGCAGCGTTGGCAGCAGGTCCTACGAGCAGTACTTC. This chain uses TRBV29-1 with TRBJ2-7; D not resolved. V lost 4 bases and J lost 1, with 8 bases in between. Germline V lookup: CDR1 SQVTM, CDR2 ANQGSEA. The CDR3 runs 12 residues.

The chain has TRBV9 and TRBJ2-5; unclear D gene. V lost 4 bases and J lost 7, with 11 bases in between. The germline V gene encodes CDR1 SGDLS and CDR2 YYNGEE. This CDR3 contains 12 residues. The CDR3 bases are TGTGCCAGCAGCCTATCGGGTGCGACCCAGTACTTC. Its translation is CASSLSGATQYF. The full variable domain, its missing parts supplied by reference TRBV9 and TRBJ2-5, is DSGVTQTPKHLITATGQRVTLRCSPRSGDLSVYWYQQSLDQGLQFLIQYYNGEERAKGNILERFSAQQFPDLHSELNLSSLELGDSALYFCASSLSGATQYFGPGTRLLVL.

This chain connects TRBV5-4 to TRBJ2-7, with TRBD1 matching 7 bases. Germline CDR1 is SGHNT and CDR2 is YYREEE (reference sequence). V gave up 0 bases and J gave up 5 bases; unmatched junction bases: 14. The CDR3 has 17 residues. The chain's CDR3 is CASSLGGNRGRLNEQYF. For the CDR3, the DNA is TGTGCCAGCAGCTTGGGGGGAAACAGGGGACGGCTAAACGAGCAGTACTTC. Combining the CDR3 with reference TRBV5-4 and TRBJ2-7 gives the whole variable domain ETGVTQSPTHLIKTRGQQVTLRCSSQSGHNTVSWYQQALGQGPQFIFQYYREEENGRGNFPPRFSGLQFPNYSSELNVNALELDDSALYLCASSLGGNRGRLNEQYFGPGTRLTVT.

As DNA, the CDR3 is TGCGCCAGCAGCCGGTTCTCCGGACAGGACTCTGGAAACACCATATATTTT. Translated, it gives CASSRFSGQDSGNTIYF. V gene TRBV4-1 combines with J gene TRBJ1-3, with TRBD1 matching 7 bases. The CDR3 spans 17 residues. Germline V lookup: CDR1 MGHRA, CDR2 YSYEKL. The V and J ends lost 4 bases and 0 bases, in that order; junction bases with no gene match: 9.

The rearrangement joins TRBV6-5 to TRBJ1-2; a possible D gene is TRBD1 (6 bases). Trimming cost V 7 bases and J 8 bases, with 23 bases left between them. The CDR3 length is 15 residues. In germline, CDR1 is MNHEY, CDR2 SVGAGI. The CDR3: CASNDAGGNYLGYTF. CDR3 in DNA: TGTGCCAGCAACGACGCGGGGGGCAACTATTTGGGCTACACCTTC.

The chain combines TRBV6-1 with TRBJ1-5, with 8 bases identical to TRBD1. From germline, CDR1 is MNHNS and CDR2 SASEGT. The V segment lost 4 bases and the J segment 0 bases; nucleotides outside the gene matches: 8. The CDR3 extends over 17 amino acids. This CDR3 is CASSATGGGDSNQPQHF. CDR3 DNA: TGTGCCAGCAGTGCAACAGGGGGAGGGGATAGCAATCAGCCCCAGCATTTT.

In its sample, this clone was seen a few times. The chain joins TRBV29-1 to TRBJ2-7; 7 bases fit TRBD1. Germline V CDR1 and CDR2: SQVTM, ANQGSEA. The CDR3 has 13 residues. J gave up 5 bases and V 4 bases, and 8 bases lay outside the gene matches. Here the CDR3 DNA reads TGCAGCGTTGTAAAGACAGGGTGGGACGAGCAGTACTTC. This encodes CSVVKTGWDEQYF.

This clone was observed a handful of times. V gene TRBV5-4 combines with J gene TRBJ1-2; D not resolved. The V gene lost 0 bases and the J gene lost 4 bases, with 13 bases spanning the gap. This CDR3 comprises 15 residues. Germline V lookup: CDR1 SGHNT, CDR2 YYREEE (reference sequence). The CDR3 loop is CASSLGQAIGYGYTF. In nucleotides, the CDR3 is TGTGCCAGCAGCTTGGGTCAGGCGATCGGCTATGGCTACACCTTC.

V is TRBV18 and J is TRBJ2-7; TRBD2 matches 13 bases. CDR1 is KGHSH and CDR2 is LQKENI in the germline V gene. The CDR3 runs to 16 residues. The J segment lost 4 bases and the V segment lost 1 base, leaving 4 bases of the junction unmatched. The CDR3 spells CASSPLGTSGTYEQYF. CDR3 coding DNA: TGTGCCAGCTCACCACTCGGGACTAGCGGGACGTACGAGCAGTACTTC.

The rearrangement uses TRBV4-1 and TRBJ2-1; 11 nucleotides line up with TRBD2. The germline V gene encodes CDR1 MGHRA and CDR2 YSYEKL. CDR3 length: 17 residues. With V trimmed by 0 bases and J by 4 bases, 5 bases remained unmatched. DNA of the CDR3: TGCGCCAGCAGCCAAGATAGCGGGAGGGCCCGATACAATGAGCAGTTCTTC. Translated, it gives CASSQDSGRARYNEQFF.

This clone was detected only a few times. The chain joins TRBV19 to TRBJ2-5, with D possibly being TRBD1 (6 bases). This CDR3 has 17 residues. CDR1 and CDR2 (germline): LNHDA, SQIVND (reference sequence). The V and J ends lost 2 bases and 2 bases respectively, with 18 bases between them. The CDR3 loop reads CASSIWTARPTQETQYF. The CDR3 DNA is TGTGCCAGTAGTATATGGACAGCTCGCCCGACTCAAGAGACCCAGTACTTC.

The sample holds a few counts of this clone. This sequence joins TRBV28 and TRBJ1-2; D possibly corresponds to TRBD1 (6 bases). The CDR3 is 14 amino acids. Trimming took off 9 bases at V and 1 base at J, with 15 bases between the two ends. Per the germline V gene, CDR1 is MDHEN and CDR2 is SYDVKM. The CDR3 DNA reads TGTGCCAGTAAGAGCCCGGACAGTAACTATGGCTACACCTTC. It codes for CASKSPDSNYGYTF.

The chain employs TRBV6-1 and TRBJ1-2, with 7 bases matching TRBD1. This CDR3 has 14 residues. V lost 7 bases, J lost 1 base, and 6 bases stayed unmatched. Germline CDR1 reads MNHNS; CDR2 reads SASEGT. CDR3 in amino acids: CASTSTGSNYGYTF. CDR3 nucleotides: TGTGCCAGCACCTCGACAGGGAGTAACTATGGCTACACCTTC.

This clone came up a few times. This chain uses TRBV12-5 with TRBJ2-2; 8 nucleotides line up with TRBD1. Per germline, CDR1 LGHNT and CDR2 FRNRAP. The ends lost 4 bases at V and 6 bases at J; junction bases unmatched: 10. The CDR3 is 16 residues long. In DNA, the CDR3 is TGTGCTAGTGGTTCCGTACTGACAGGGGAATCCGGGGAGCTGTTTTTT. Translating it yields CASGSVLTGESGELFF.

The chain has TRBV19 and TRBJ1-5, with 7 positions matching TRBD1. Per germline, CDR1 LNHDA and CDR2 SQIVND (reference sequence). The CDR3 loop spans 13 amino acids. With 5 bases clipped from V and 9 bases from J, the junction kept 7 bases outside the gene matches. DNA for the CDR3: TGTGCCAGTAGTTCCGACAGGGTGGTGCCCCAGCATTTT. Protein: CASSSDRVVPQHF.

The J gene is TRBJ2-2, the V gene TRBV5-1, with 7 nucleotides matching TRBD2. V shed 7 bases and J 2 bases; nucleotides not matched to a gene: 8. Germline V gives CDR1 SGHRS, CDR2 YFSETQ. The CDR3 sequence is 15 residues long. CDR3 residues: CASRTGTTNTGELFF. The CDR3 region has the DNA TGCGCCAGCCGTACCGGGACTACTAACACCGGGGAGCTGTTTTTT.

This clone was observed a handful of times. V usage is TRBV15 and J usage is TRBJ1-1; D perhaps matches TRBD1 (6 bases). V gave up 3 bases and J gave up 0 bases, with 8 bases separating them. Germline assignment: CDR1 LNHNV and CDR2 YYDKDF (reference sequence). CDR3 size: 14 residues. CDR3 residues: CATSSGQLNTEAFF. Written as DNA, the CDR3 is TGTGCCACCAGCAGTGGACAGCTGAACACTGAAGCTTTCTTT.

This clone was counted only a few times. This chain joins TRBV30 and TRBJ2-1, with D perhaps TRBD1 (6 bases). The CDR3 sequence is 13 residues long. V dropped 5 bases and J dropped 4 bases, with 12 bases sitting between them. Germline V gene lookup returns CDR1 GTSNPN and CDR2 SVGIG (reference sequence). CDR3 DNA sequence: TGTGCCTGGTGCCAGGGGATATACAATGAGCAGTTCTTC. Translated, it gives CAWCQGIYNEQFF.

This rearrangement joins TRBV14 to TRBJ2-1; 9 bases agree with TRBD2. Unmatched junction bases numbered 8, after V lost 6 bases and J lost 5 bases. Per germline, CDR1 SGHDN and CDR2 FVKESK. The length of the CDR3 is 15 residues. CDR3 in DNA: TGTGCCAGCAGGGAAGGACTAGCGAATAACAATGAGCAGTTCTTC. Translating it yields CASREGLANNNEQFF.

The chain is built from TRBV7-9 and TRBJ2-1; TRBD2 is a possible D gene (5 bases). The ends were cut back, 1 base at V and 1 base at J, with 20 bases in the middle. There are 19 residues in the CDR3. Germline V gives CDR1 SEHNR, CDR2 FQNEAQ (reference sequence). This chain's CDR3 is CASSLGVIRGNSSYNEQFF. CDR3 nucleotides: TGTGCCAGCAGCTTAGGCGTCATCCGAGGGAATTCGTCCTACAATGAGCAGTTCTTC.

V gene TRBV28 combines with J gene TRBJ2-5, with D unresolved. Germline V lookup: CDR1 MDHEN, CDR2 SYDVKM. V dropped 3 bases and J dropped 7 bases, with 9 bases sitting between them. There are 12 residues in the CDR3. Here the CDR3 reads CASSFHAGTQYF. The DNA of the CDR3 is TGTGCCAGCAGTTTCCACGCAGGGACCCAGTACTTC.

CDR3 loop: CAWTTGGSGNTIYF. The CDR3 nucleotides are TGTGCCTGGACGACAGGGGGCTCTGGAAACACCATATATTTT. The chain joins TRBV30 to TRBJ1-3; 9 bases are shared with TRBD1. The V gene end was trimmed by 4 bases and the J gene end by 0 bases; junction bases not matched to a gene: 1. Germline CDR1 GTSNPN, CDR2 SVGIG (reference sequence). This CDR3 region has 14 residues.

This clone was counted only a few times. Other DNA sequences in this sample translate to the same CDR3. The genes are TRBV4-1 and TRBJ2-7; the match to TRBD1 covers 9 bases. The CDR3 length is 14 residues. Germline CDR1 and CDR2: MGHRA and YSYEKL. V dropped 3 bases and J dropped 6; count of bases not matched to a gene: 6. The CDR3 sequence is CASSHPGQGGEQYF. The CDR3 coding sequence is TGCGCCAGCAGCCACCCGGGACAGGGAGGCGAGCAGTACTTC.

In this sample, this clone turned up a few times. The rearrangement uses TRBV11-2 and TRBJ2-7, with D unresolved. There are 13 residues in the CDR3. V lost 1 base, J lost 5 bases, and 9 bases lay in between. CDR1 is SGHAT and CDR2 is FQNNGV in the germline V gene. CDR3 amino acids: CASSLVTFHEQYF. As DNA, the CDR3 is TGTGCCAGCAGCTTAGTCACATTCCACGAGCAGTACTTC. The full variable domain, rest sourced from reference TRBV11-2 and TRBJ2-7, is EAGVAQSPRYKIIEKRQSVAFWCNPISGHATLYWYQQILGQGPKLLIQFQNNGVVDDSQLPKDRFSAERLKGVDSTLKIQPAKLEDSAVYLCASSLVTFHEQYFGPGTRLTVT.